This TCR beta chain was captured by sequencing in a study of cytomegalovirus exposure and HLA in healthy donors. General study findings and limits: Roughly even sequencing depth across donors was the assumption behind the presence/absence analyses. In vitro testing confirmed a few CMV-associated chains as specific for CMV antigens. By a later analysis, the bulk of CMV-associated TCR beta chains appeared HLA-restricted.

Use of 60 Vbeta and 13 Jbeta primers characterized the PCR. Repertoires were generated with immunoSEQ multiplex PCR, while TCRdb's copy carries only in-frame clones and drops some. The sample lists around 150,000 clones; around 77% were seen once. This CDR3 comprises 16 residues. The germline gives CDR1 SGHKS, CDR2 YYEKEE (reference sequence). V was shortened by 1 base and J by 5 bases, with 18 bases between the two germline ends. Of note for this clone: Its antigen is unidentified.

Sequenced input: PBMCs. This TCR came from a woman aged 45 to 65 in good health and CMV-seronegative. The genes are TRBV5-5 and TRBJ1-1; TRBD1 might be the D (6 bases). CDR3 amino acids: CASSLTGREIWTEAFF. CDR3 in DNA: TGTGCCAGCAGCTTGACAGGGAGGGAGATTTGGACTGAAGCTTTCTTT.